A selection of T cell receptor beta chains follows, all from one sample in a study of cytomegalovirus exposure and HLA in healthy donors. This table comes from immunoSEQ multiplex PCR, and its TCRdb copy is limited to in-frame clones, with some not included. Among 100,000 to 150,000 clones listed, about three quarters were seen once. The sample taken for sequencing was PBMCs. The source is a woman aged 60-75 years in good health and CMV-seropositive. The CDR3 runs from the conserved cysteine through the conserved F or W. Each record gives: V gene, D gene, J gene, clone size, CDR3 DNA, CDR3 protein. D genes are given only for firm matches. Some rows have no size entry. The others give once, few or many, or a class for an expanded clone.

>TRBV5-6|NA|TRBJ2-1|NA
TGTGCCAGCAGTTCACTGAAAACCAGGCCAGGCAAGAACAATGAGCAGTTCTTC
CASSSLKTRPGKNNEQFF
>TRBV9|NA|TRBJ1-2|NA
TGTGCCAGCAGCGTGGGGCCTTATGGCTACACCTTC
CASSVGPYGYTF
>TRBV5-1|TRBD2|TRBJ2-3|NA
TGCGCCAGCAGCTTGCGGGAGGGTGGCACAGATACGCAGTATTTT
CASSLREGGTDTQYF
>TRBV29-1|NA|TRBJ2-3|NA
TGCAGCGTTGTAAGCCCAGGGGTTGAGACAGATACGCAGTATTTT
CSVVSPGVETDTQYF
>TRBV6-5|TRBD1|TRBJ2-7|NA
TGTGCCAGCAGTTACTCGGCAGGGGGCCCCTACGAGCAGTACTTC
CASSYSAGGPYEQYF
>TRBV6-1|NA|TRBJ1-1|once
TGTGCCAGCAGTCAGCTCGGGGGGAACACTGAAGCTTTCTTT
CASSQLGGNTEAFF
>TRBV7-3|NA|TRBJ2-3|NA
TGTGCCAGCAGCTTAGGAGCAGGGCGCGCAGATACGCAGTATTTT
CASSLGAGRADTQYF
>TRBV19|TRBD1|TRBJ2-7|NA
TGTGCCAGTAGTATCCTTCCGGGACAGGGGGCCGAGGAGCAGTACTTC
CASSILPGQGAEEQYF
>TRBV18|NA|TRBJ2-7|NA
TGTGCCAGCTCCCTGCGGGGGGACAGGGCCGACGAGCAGTACTTC
CASSLRGDRADEQYF
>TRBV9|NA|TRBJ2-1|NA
TGTGCCAGCAGCGGGAACACAGGGCCTAACTCTCAGTTCTTC
CASSGNTGPNSQFF
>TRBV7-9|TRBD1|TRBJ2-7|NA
TGTGCCAGCAGCTACACCGGGACAGGTTTTCCCTACGAGCAGTACTTC
CASSYTGTGFPYEQYF
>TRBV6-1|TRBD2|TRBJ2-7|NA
TGTGCCAGCAGTGACCGGACTAGCGGGAGGGGGCGAGGATTAGAGCAGTACTTC
CASSDRTSGRGRGLEQYF
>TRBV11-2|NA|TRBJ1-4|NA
TGTGCCAGCAGCTTAGATCGGGAAAAACTGTTTTTT
CASSLDREKLFF
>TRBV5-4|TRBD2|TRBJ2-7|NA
TGTGCCAGCAGCTCAAGGACTAGCGGGGTTCGCGAGCAGTACTTC
CASSSRTSGVREQYF
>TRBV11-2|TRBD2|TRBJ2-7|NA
TGTGCCAGCAGACGACTAGCGGAGACCTACGAGCAGTACTTC
CASRRLAETYEQYF
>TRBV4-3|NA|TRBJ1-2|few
TGCGCCAGCAGCCAAGATAAGTCACTTCGGTATGGCTACACCTTC
CASSQDKSLRYGYTF
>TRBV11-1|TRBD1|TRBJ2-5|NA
TGTGCCAGCAGCTCTGGGACAGAAAGAGAGACCCAGTACTTC
CASSSGTERETQYF
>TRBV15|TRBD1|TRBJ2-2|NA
TGTGCCACCAGCAGAGCGAGACAGGGCCCTAACACCGGGGAGCTGTTTTTT
CATSRARQGPNTGELFF
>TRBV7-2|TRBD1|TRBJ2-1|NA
TGTGCCAGCAGCTTTGGACAGGGCTACAATGAGCAGTTCTTC
CASSFGQGYNEQFF
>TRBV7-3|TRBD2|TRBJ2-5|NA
TGTGCCAGCAGCCGGGGGGGGTCAGAGACCCAGTACTTC
CASSRGGSETQYF
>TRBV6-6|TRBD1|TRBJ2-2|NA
TGTGCCAGCAGCAGAGACAGGGCGGCGAACACCGGGGAGCTGTTTTTT
CASSRDRAANTGELFF
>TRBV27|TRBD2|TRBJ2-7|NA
TGTGCCAGCAGTTTATCTACTAGCGGGATGAGAGAGCAGTACTTC
CASSLSTSGMREQYF
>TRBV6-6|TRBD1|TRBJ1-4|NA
TGTGCCAGCAGCCAGCCGGGACAGGGGGAAAAACTGTTTTTT
CASSQPGQGEKLFF